This entry concerns a single TCR beta chain. Its target is not known. The PCR was carried out with 60 Vbeta primers and 13 Jbeta primers. Clones were read by immunoSEQ multiplex PCR, and TCRdb kept only the in-frame ones, dropping some. The sample lists 120,000 to 150,000 clones, approximately 84% occurring once. This sample stems from a study of cytomegalovirus exposure and HLA in healthy donors. This CDR3 is 13 amino acids long. V shed 4 bases, J shed 8 bases, and the junction held 5 bases outside the gene matches. From germline, CDR1 is LNHDA and CDR2 SQIVND (reference sequence). Whole-study findings and limits: With later analysis, a missense DCLRE1C variant became linked to TCR beta V- and J-gene trimming.

Material: PBMCs. The clonotype originates from a woman aged 40 to 50 in good health and CMV-seronegative. The V gene is TRBV19, the J gene TRBJ2-1; 7 bases line up with TRBD2. The CDR3 here is CASSSGRRDEQFF. In DNA form, the CDR3 reads TGTGCCAGTAGTAGCGGGAGAAGGGATGAGCAGTTCTTC.